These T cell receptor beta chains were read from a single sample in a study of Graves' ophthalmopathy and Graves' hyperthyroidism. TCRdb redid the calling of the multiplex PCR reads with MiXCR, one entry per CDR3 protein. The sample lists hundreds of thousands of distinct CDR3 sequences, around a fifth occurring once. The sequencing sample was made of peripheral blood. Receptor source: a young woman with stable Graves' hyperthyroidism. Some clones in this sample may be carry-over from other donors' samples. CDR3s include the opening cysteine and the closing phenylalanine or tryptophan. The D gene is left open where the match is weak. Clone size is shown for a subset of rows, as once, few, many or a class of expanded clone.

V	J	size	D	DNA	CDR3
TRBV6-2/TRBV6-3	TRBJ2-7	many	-	TGTGCCAGCAGTTACGTGGTCTTCTACGAGCAGTACTTC	CASSYVVFYEQYF
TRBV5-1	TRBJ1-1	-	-	TGCGCCAGCAGCTTGGCTCTGAGACGGGGCACTGAAGCTTTCTTT	CASSLALRRGTEAFF
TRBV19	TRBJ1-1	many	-	TGTGCCAGTAGTGCCCCCCGGACTGAAGCTTTCTTT	CASSAPRTEAFF
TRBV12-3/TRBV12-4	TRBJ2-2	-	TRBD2	TGTGCCAGCAGTTCACCGCCTAGCGGGGCCGGGGAGCTGTTTTTT	CASSSPPSGAGELFF
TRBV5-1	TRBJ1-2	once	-	TGCGCCAGCAGCCCCCGAGGGGAGAGGGGCTATGGCTACACCTTC	CASSPRGERGYGYTF
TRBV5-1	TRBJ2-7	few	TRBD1	TGCGCCAGCAGCTTGGAGGAGACAGGGCCTTCGTACTTC	CASSLEETGPSYF
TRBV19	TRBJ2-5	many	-	TGTGCCACCACCAGGCAAGAGACCCAGTACTTC	CATTRQETQYF
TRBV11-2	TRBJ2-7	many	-	TGTGCCAGCAGCTTCACTAGCAACGAGCAGTACTTC	CASSFTSNEQYF
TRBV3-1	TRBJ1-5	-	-	TGTGCCAGCAGCCAATCGGTCAGGGGCCAGCCCCAGCATTTT	CASSQSVRGQPQHF
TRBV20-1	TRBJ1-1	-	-	TGCAGTGCCAATCCAGGGTGGGGCGACACTGAAGCTTTCTTT	CSANPGWGDTEAFF
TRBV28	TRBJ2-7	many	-	TGTGCCAGCAGTTTCAACGAGCAGTACTTC	CASSFNEQYF
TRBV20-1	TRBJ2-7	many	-	TGCAGTGCTAGATCCGGGCTAGTAAGTGGCGAGCAGTACTTC	CSARSGLVSGEQYF
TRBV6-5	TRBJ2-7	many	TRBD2	TGTGCCAGCAGTTACCAGGGACTAGCGAATGACTACGAGCAGTACTTC	CASSYQGLANDYEQYF
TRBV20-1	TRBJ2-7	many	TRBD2	TGCAGTGCTAGAGTCCTAGCGGGAGCACAGCAGTACTTC	CSARVLAGAQQYF
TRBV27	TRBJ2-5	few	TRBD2	TGTGCCAGCAGTCCAGAGGTAGCGGGGGAAACAGAGACCCAGTACTTC	CASSPEVAGETETQYF
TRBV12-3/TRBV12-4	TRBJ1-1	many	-	TGTGCCAGCAGTTCCCTGGGGGTTGCCCCTGAAGCTTTCTTT	CASSSLGVAPEAFF
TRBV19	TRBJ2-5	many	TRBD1	TGTGCCAGTAGTATAGTGACAGGGGCGCGACAAGAGACCCAGTACTTC	CASSIVTGARQETQYF
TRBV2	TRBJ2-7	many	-	TGTGCCAGCAGTGTGGCAACCTACGAGCAGTACTTC	CASSVATYEQYF
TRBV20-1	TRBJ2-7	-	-	TGCAGTGCTAGAGGGGGCGCGGGGTTCTCCTACGAGCAGTACTTC	CSARGGAGFSYEQYF
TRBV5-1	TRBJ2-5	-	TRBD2	TGCGCCAGCAAGGGACTAGCGGGAGTGGAGACCCAGTACTTC	CASKGLAGVETQYF
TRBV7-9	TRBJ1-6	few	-	TGTGCCAGCAGACATACAGGGTCAGACTCACCCCTCCACTTT	CASRHTGSDSPLHF
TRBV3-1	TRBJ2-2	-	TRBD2	TGTGCCAGCAGGACTAGCGGGAGGAACGCCGGGGAGCTGTTTTTT	CASRTSGRNAGELFF
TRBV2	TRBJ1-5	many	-	TGTGCCAGCAGTGGCGACAGTCAGCCCCAGCATTTT	CASSGDSQPQHF
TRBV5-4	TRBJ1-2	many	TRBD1	TGTGCCAGCAGCACCCACAGGGGTATGGACTATGGCTACACCTTC	CASSTHRGMDYGYTF
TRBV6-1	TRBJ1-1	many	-	TGTGCCAGCAGTGAAGTAGGGATCGCTGAAGCTTTCTTT	CASSEVGIAEAFF
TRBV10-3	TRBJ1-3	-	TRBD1	TGTGCCATCAGACCGGGACAGGGATCAATGAACACCATATATTTT	CAIRPGQGSMNTIYF